These 9 T cell receptor beta chains originate from one sample sequenced in a study of shared clonotypes between healthy human individuals. Sequenced by immunoSEQ multiplex PCR; TCRdb stores in-frame clones only, minus some. The profile shows 780,000 or so clones, around 70% of them singletons. The sequencing sample was made of memory CD4+ T cells sorted from blood. Subset indicated: CD45RA-negative fraction. The receptors here all came from a woman in her 30s in good health.

This clone was found a few times. V and J are TRBV10-1 and TRBJ2-7; 8 bases are a match to TRBD1. The CDR3 covers 12 residues. Per germline, CDR1 WNHNN and CDR2 SYGVQD (reference sequence). After removal of 7 bases from V and 7 bases from J, the junction contained 6 bases not matched to a gene. CDR3 sequence (DNA): TGCGCCAGCAAAGGACAGGGTGGGGAGCAGTACTTC. Protein sequence: CASKGQGGEQYF.

The chain carries TRBV28 and TRBJ1-4; TRBD1 might be the D (6 bases). Germline CDR1 is MDHEN and CDR2 is SYDVKM. This CDR3 has 14 residues. V gave up 2 bases and J gave up 8 bases, with 12 bases separating them. For the CDR3, the DNA is TGTGCCAGCAGTTTAACAGAGGGGGGGGAAAAACTGTTTTTT. This gives the protein CASSLTEGGEKLFF.

This clone was observed a single time. This sequence joins TRBV7-3 and TRBJ2-1, with 8 positions matching TRBD2. This CDR3 is 15 amino acids long. The germline V gene has CDR1 SGHTA and CDR2 FQGTGA. Unmatched junction bases numbered 6, after V lost 5 bases and J lost 3 bases. Here the CDR3 DNA reads TGTGCCAGCAGCCCACTAGCGGACTTCTACAATGAGCAGTTCTTC. Protein sequence: CASSPLADFYNEQFF. The complete variable domain, with remaining parts taken from reference TRBV7-3 and TRBJ2-1, reads GAGVSQTPSNKVTEKGKYVELRCDPISGHTALYWYRQSLGQGPEFLIYFQGTGAADDSGLPNDRFFAVRPEGSVSTLKIQRTERGDSAVYLCASSPLADFYNEQFFGPGTRLTVL.

This clone was detected only once. The gene calls are TRBV19 and TRBJ2-5, with 16 bases matching TRBD2. The germline V gene has CDR1 LNHDA and CDR2 SQIVND (reference sequence). V shed 6 bases, J shed 5 bases, and the junction held 9 bases outside the gene matches. The CDR3 runs 17 residues. The CDR3 spells CASSHGTSGRAYETQYF. As DNA, the CDR3 is TGTGCCAGTAGCCACGGGACTAGCGGGAGGGCCTATGAGACCCAGTACTTC.

CDR3 in DNA: TGTGCCAGCAGCCCGAGGGGCGGGCCTGGTCGGCCCCAGCATTTT. Translating it yields CASSPRGGPGRPQHF. The J gene is TRBJ1-5, the V gene TRBV7-2; D is possibly TRBD1 (5 bases). The CDR3 length is 15 residues. Trimming took off 5 bases at V and 9 bases at J, with 20 bases between the two ends. CDR1 SGHTA and CDR2 FQGNSA come from the germline V gene.

This clone has more than one count but fewer than ten. This chain uses TRBV10-3 with TRBJ1-1; possible D gene TRBD1, 5 bases. This CDR3 contains 14 residues. Germline V gene sequence: CDR1 ENHRY, CDR2 SYGVKD. Trimming took 8 bases from V and 0 from J, leaving 13 bases between them. CDR3 sequence reads: CAIWDGNMNTEAFF. In nucleotides, the CDR3 is TGTGCCATCTGGGACGGTAACATGAACACTGAAGCTTTCTTT.

V gene TRBV7-2 combines with J gene TRBJ2-1, with D unresolved. Per germline, CDR1 SGHTA and CDR2 FQGNSA. The CDR3 is 17 amino acids. Trimming removed 5 bases at V and 6 bases at J, with 23 bases between. The CDR3 loop reads CASSLTVMTDKSNEQFF. CDR3 in DNA: TGTGCCAGCAGCCTCACAGTTATGACGGATAAATCCAATGAGCAGTTCTTC.

The CDR3 region has the DNA TGTGCCAGCAGGGTAGCTGCGGTTCGGGAGACCCAGTACTTC. It codes for CASRVAAVRETQYF. The chain couples TRBV28 to TRBJ2-5; D is unclear. The CDR3 has 14 residues. CDR1 is MDHEN, CDR2 SYDVKM, per germline. Trimming pared 6 bases from V and 5 bases from J, leaving 16 bases between.

This clone has only one observation. The gene calls are TRBV19 and TRBJ2-3; D is possibly TRBD1 (6 bases). Germline V lookup: CDR1 LNHDA, CDR2 SQIVND (reference sequence). The CDR3 consists of 14 residues. The V gene lost 3 bases and the J gene lost 2 bases, with 9 bases spanning the gap. CDR3 sequence reads: CASSIGQTTDTQYF. The CDR3 DNA reads TGTGCCAGTAGTATCGGACAGACCACAGATACGCAGTATTTT.